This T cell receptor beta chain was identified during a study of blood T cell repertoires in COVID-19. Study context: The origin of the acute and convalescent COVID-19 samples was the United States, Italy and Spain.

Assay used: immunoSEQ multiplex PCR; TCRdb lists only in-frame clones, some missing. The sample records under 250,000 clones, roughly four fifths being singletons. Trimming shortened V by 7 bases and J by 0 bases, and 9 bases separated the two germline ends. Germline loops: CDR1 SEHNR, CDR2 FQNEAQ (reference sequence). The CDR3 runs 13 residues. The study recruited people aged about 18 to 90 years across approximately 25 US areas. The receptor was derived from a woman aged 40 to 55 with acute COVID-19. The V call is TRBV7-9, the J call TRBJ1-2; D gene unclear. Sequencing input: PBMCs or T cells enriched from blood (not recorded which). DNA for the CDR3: TGTGCCAGCACCCTATCCGCTAACTATGGCTACACCTTC. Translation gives CASTLSANYGYTF.